A selection of T cell receptor beta chains follows, all from one sample in a study of regulatory T cells in long-lasting Graves disease. TCRdb passed the multiplex PCR reads through MiXCR, listing each CDR3 protein once. The repertoire includes over 350,000 distinct CDR3 sequences, around 15% of them detected once, and approximately 17% sits in the top ten. These same records also appear under a second study, on T cells in Graves' hyperthyroidism and ophthalmopathy.

The sample here was peripheral blood mononuclear cells (PBMCs), taken at new diagnosis, from a patient treated with antithyroid drugs. These receptors all stem from a woman between 50 and 59 years old with Graves disease. The conserved cysteine and the conserved F or W are not part of the CDR3 here.

CDR3aa	v_gene	j_gene
ASSVDSSPSGNTIY	TRBV9	TRBJ1-3
ASRGLAGGHAYEQY	TRBV11-2	TRBJ2-7
ASSSIGLAETQY	TRBV11-2	TRBJ2-5
ASTDGQGHYGYT	TRBV6-2/TRBV6-3	TRBJ1-2
ASSEGTSRQPQH	TRBV2	TRBJ1-5
ASSAGLDYEQY	TRBV9	TRBJ2-7
ASSGRVSETQY	TRBV9	TRBJ2-5
ASGGVQGTDTQY	TRBV5-4	TRBJ2-3
SGSLGQGQETQY	TRBV20-1	TRBJ2-5
ASSERGGTAGDTQY	TRBV2	TRBJ2-3
SVVGGTGIPNTEAF	TRBV29-1	TRBJ1-1
ASSRRDYQETQY	TRBV3-1	TRBJ2-5
ASSLEGAGNREAF	TRBV5-1	TRBJ1-1
ASSPPGTSGSREQY	TRBV11-2	TRBJ2-7
ASRNPFGDPKQETQY	TRBV7-6	TRBJ2-5
ASSLTGAAEGETQY	TRBV7-3	TRBJ2-5
ASSLFSGSGTGELF	TRBV7-8	TRBJ2-2
ASRRGPSTDSGNTIY	TRBV6-1	TRBJ1-3
ASSIREKSEQY	TRBV19	TRBJ2-7
ASSEAGTSGRAGEQF	TRBV2	TRBJ2-1
ASGFLLAGGETQY	TRBV12-5	TRBJ2-5
ASSTEVGETQY	TRBV2	TRBJ2-5
ASSATSGIYRSQETQY	TRBV18	-
ASSLRTRGGINEQF	TRBV11-2	TRBJ2-1
ATLRPGTGNTIY	TRBV19	TRBJ1-3
SVPPKAIAEETQY	TRBV29-1	TRBJ2-5
ASSVEGLAGLNEQF	TRBV9	TRBJ2-1
ASSLDWTGNEQF	TRBV5-5	TRBJ2-1
ASSFPGADTQY	TRBV28	TRBJ2-3
SARDIQGTNTEAF	TRBV20-1	TRBJ1-1
ASSQRGTGDEQY	TRBV7-3	TRBJ2-7
ASNLFSGANVLT	TRBV7-6	TRBJ2-6
ASSLDVGGRDEQY	TRBV5-1	TRBJ2-7
ASSLPDRGYEQY	TRBV28	TRBJ2-7
ASSLRPYDRVLSGNTIY	TRBV28	TRBJ1-3
ASGSRLMGSFRYNEQF	TRBV7-8	TRBJ2-1
ASSARVEPQH	TRBV2	TRBJ1-5
ASSPTGSGITNTGELF	TRBV11-2	TRBJ2-2
ASSSEQGAGTDTQY	TRBV27	TRBJ2-3
ASSLSPGDGYT	TRBV28	TRBJ1-2
ASSPTGRSTDTQY	TRBV19	TRBJ2-3
AGSGWREGDEQF	TRBV11-1	TRBJ2-1
ASSQLPSPRPSTDTQY	TRBV4-1	TRBJ2-3
ASSRFDNNQPQH	TRBV6-1	TRBJ1-5
ASSFLPGPYEQY	TRBV7-8	TRBJ2-7
ASSLVAGLVGNEQF	TRBV11-2	TRBJ2-1
ASSGRTSGSGVGNEQF	TRBV5-1	TRBJ2-1
SASGLAGTYNEQF	TRBV20-1	TRBJ2-1
SVDPSNTGELF	TRBV29-1	TRBJ2-2
ASSEWKATDTQY	TRBV2	TRBJ2-3
ASTLGQGLYQETQY	TRBV6-1	TRBJ2-5
ASSLDPQRKTNNEQF	TRBV7-9	TRBJ2-1
SAGAGWGNEQF	TRBV20-1	TRBJ2-1
SARVPGVAYEQF	TRBV20-1	TRBJ2-1
ASSFQVEDNEQF	TRBV27	TRBJ2-1